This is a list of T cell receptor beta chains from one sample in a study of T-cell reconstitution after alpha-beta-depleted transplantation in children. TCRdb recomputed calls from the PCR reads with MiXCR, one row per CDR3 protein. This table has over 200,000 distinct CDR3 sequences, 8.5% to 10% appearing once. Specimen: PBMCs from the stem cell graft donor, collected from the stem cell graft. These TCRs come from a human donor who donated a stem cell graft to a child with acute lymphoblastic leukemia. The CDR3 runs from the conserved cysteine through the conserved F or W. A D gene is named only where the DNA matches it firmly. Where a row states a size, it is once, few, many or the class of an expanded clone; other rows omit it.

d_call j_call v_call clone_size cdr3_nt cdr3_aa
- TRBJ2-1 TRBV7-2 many TGTGCCAGCAGCCCTGGGGGGTTTACTACAGACTCCCTCAGAGAGCAGTTCTTC CASSPGGFTTDSLREQFF
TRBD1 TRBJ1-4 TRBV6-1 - TGTGCCAGCATCAACAGGGGAATCGGAGAAAAAGTGTTTTTT CASINRGIGEKVFF
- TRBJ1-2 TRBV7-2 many TGTGCCAGCAGCCCGATCGGGACGGGCAAATATGGCTACACCTTC CASSPIGTGKYGYTF
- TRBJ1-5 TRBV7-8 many TGTGCCAGCAGCTTAGAGGCAGGGGTCCAGCCCCAGCATTTT CASSLEAGVQPQHF
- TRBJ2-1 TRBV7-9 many TGTGCCAGCAGCTTGGGTCAGCCCAATGAGCAGTTCTTC CASSLGQPNEQFF
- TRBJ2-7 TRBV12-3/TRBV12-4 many TGTGCCAGCAGTCGTGGATCCCAAAAGCAGTACTTC CASSRGSQKQYF
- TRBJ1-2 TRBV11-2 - TGTGCCAGCAGCTTAGGAGGGGTAAACTATGGCTACACCTTC CASSLGGVNYGYTF
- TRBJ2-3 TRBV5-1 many TGCGCCAGCAGCTTTTTGGAAGTCTCAGATACGCAGTATTTT CASSFLEVSDTQYF
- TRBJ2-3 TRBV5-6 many TGTGCCAGCAGCAAGATGGGAGATTATACGCAGTATTTT CASSKMGDYTQYF
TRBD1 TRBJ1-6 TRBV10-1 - TGCGCCAGCAGTGACAGCAGGGGGATAACACCCCTCCACTTT CASSDSRGITPLHF
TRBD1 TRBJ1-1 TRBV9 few TGTGCCAGCAGCCCAGACAGGGTGTATGAAGCTTTCTTT CASSPDRVYEAFF
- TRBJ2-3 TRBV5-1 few TGCGCCAGCAGCTTGCGGCTAGTGACAGATACGCAGTATTTT CASSLRLVTDTQYF
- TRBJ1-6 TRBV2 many TGTGCCAGCATCGCAAACAGGGCAATGAATTCACCCCTCCACTTT CASIANRAMNSPLHF
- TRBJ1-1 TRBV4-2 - TGTGCCAGCAGCCAAGATCTCCGTACTAAGCGGGCTTTCTTT CASSQDLRTKRAFF
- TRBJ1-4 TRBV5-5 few TGTGCCAGCAGCTTGGAAGGGGACTCCAATGAAAAACTGTTTTTT CASSLEGDSNEKLFF
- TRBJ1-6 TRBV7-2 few TGTGCCAGCAGCTTAGACAGGGATTCACCCCTCCACTTT CASSLDRDSPLHF
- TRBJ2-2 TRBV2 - TGTGCCAGCAGTGAGACAGGACTAATCGCCGGGGAGCTGTTTTTT CASSETGLIAGELFF
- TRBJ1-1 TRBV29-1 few TGCAGCGTGGGGTTGTGGGGGAAGAACACTGAAGCTTTCTTT CSVGLWGKNTEAFF
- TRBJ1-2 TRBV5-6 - TGTGCCAGCACCATTTCTAATAGTCGAGGGATCTATGGCTACACCTTC CASTISNSRGIYGYTF
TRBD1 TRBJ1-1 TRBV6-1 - TGTGCCAGCAGTGTGACAGGGGTGGGCACTGAAGCTTTCTTT CASSVTGVGTEAFF
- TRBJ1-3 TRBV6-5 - TGTGCCAGCAGTTACTCAGCGGGAAGCTCTGGAAACACCATATATTTT CASSYSAGSSGNTIYF
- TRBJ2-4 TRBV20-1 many TGCAGTGCTAGATTGGACGTTGAGCTGTACTTC CSARLDVELYF
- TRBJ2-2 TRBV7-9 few - CASSSSDIRTPGSCFF
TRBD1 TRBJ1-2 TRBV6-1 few TGTGCCAGCAGTGGCGTGGGACAGCAAAACTATGGCTACACCTTC CASSGVGQQNYGYTF
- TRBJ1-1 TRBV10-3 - TGTGCCTCTACACGGGGCGTGGGGACGAACACTGAAGCTTTCTTT CASTRGVGTNTEAFF
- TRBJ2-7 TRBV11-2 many TGTGCCAGCAGCGCAGGACGGTCCTACGAGCAGTACTTC CASSAGRSYEQYF
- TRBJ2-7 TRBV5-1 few TGCGCCAGCAGCTTGGGACAGGCCGACTACGAGCAGTACTTC CASSLGQADYEQYF
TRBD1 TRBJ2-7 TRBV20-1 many TGCAGTGCTAGGTCATCCTCGGCGACAGGGCCTGATTCCTACGAGCAGTACTTC CSARSSSATGPDSYEQYF
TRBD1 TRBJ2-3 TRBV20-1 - TGCAGTGCTAGGGGACAGTTGATCACAGATACGCAGTATTTT CSARGQLITDTQYF
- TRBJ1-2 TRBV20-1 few TGCAGTAGCCAGGAGGGGATCTATGGCTACACCTTC CSSQEGIYGYTF
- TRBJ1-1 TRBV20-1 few TGCAGTGCTAAGTTGAACACTGAAGCTTTCTTT CSAKLNTEAFF
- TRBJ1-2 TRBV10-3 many TGTGCCATCAGCCATGGTGGGCAGAAGGGACCCTCCAAGGGCTACACCTTC CAISHGGQKGPSKGYTF
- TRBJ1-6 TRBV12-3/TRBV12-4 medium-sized TGTGCCAGCAGTTTCGACGCACTGGGAGGTTCACCCCTCCACTTT CASSFDALGGSPLHF
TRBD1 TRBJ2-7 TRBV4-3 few TGCGCCAGCAGCTTAAGTAAGCAGGGGGCGACCCACGAGCAGTACTTC CASSLSKQGATHEQYF
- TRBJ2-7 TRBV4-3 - TGCGCCAGCAGCCAATTGGATACCGCCCCCTACGAGCAGTACTTC CASSQLDTAPYEQYF
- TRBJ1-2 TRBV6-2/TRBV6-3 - TGTGCCAGCAACCAGCTAGGCCTGGAAGGCTACACCTTC CASNQLGLEGYTF
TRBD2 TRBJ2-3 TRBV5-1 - TGCGCCAGCAGCTTGTTCGGGGGGGGTGCAGATACGCAGTATTTT CASSLFGGGADTQYF
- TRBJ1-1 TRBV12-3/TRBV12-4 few TGTGCCAGCAGTCCTACTGGGGGGGCGAACACTGAAGCTTTCTTT CASSPTGGANTEAFF
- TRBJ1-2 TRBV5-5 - TGTGCCAGCGCGACAGCCGATAATGGCTACACCTTC CASATADNGYTF
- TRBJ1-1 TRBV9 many TGTGCCAGCAGCGTAGACGACACCGTCGGCCTAAAAATGAACACTGAAGCTTTCTTT CASSVDDTVGLKMNTEAFF